This T cell receptor (beta chain) came from a study of metastatic and nonmetastatic thyroid tumors. Patients had received no treatment of any kind before thyroid surgery. The CDR3 runs to 15 residues. CDR1 is MNHEY and CDR2 is SVGEGT in the germline V gene. V lost 2 bases and J 2 bases, leaving 11 bases between the germline ends. This clone was found many times. The target antigen is unknown. TCRdb re-called the PCR reads via MiXCR. The sample lists about 69,000 clones; approximately 15% were seen once. General observations from the study: Across blood and tumor, TCR beta diversity in malignant thyroid tumors was reportedly significantly higher than in benign nodules.

Sequenced sample: blood. The receptor was isolated from a male donor with papillary thyroid cancer or a benign thyroid nodule (not recorded which). Some clones in this sample may be carry-over from other donors' samples. The chain couples TRBV6-2 or TRBV6-3 to TRBJ2-3, with a tentative D call TRBD1 (6 bases). The chain's CDR3 is CASSYKDSSTDTQYF. For the CDR3, the DNA is TGTGCCAGCAGTTACAAGGACAGTTCCACAGATACGCAGTATTTT.